This T cell receptor (beta chain) was sequenced for a study of OX40 agonist ivuxolimab in advanced cancers. The method was immunoSEQ multiplex PCR; TCRdb's version includes in-frame clones alone and lacks a portion of them. This table holds about 61,000 clones, 70% to 90% found once. Trimming at V came to 0 bases and at J to 5 bases, leaving 20 bases not matched to a gene. The length of the CDR3 is 21 residues. Germline assignment: CDR1 LGHNA and CDR2 YNFKEQ. The rearrangement joins TRBV4-2 to TRBJ1-4, with 8 bases matching TRBD1. The sequence came from an adult with an advanced solid tumor such as melanoma, head and neck, liver or kidney cancer. The material was CD4+ or CD8+ T cells sorted from blood, obtained in a trial of the OX40 agonist ivuxolimab. CDR3 coding DNA: TGTGCCAGCAGCCAAGATCTGCGGGGGGGGCAGGGGGCGATCAGGAATGAAAAACTGTTTTTT. Translating gives CASSQDLRGGQGAIRNEKLFF.